These 14 T cell receptor beta chains were all obtained from the same sample, sequenced in a study of OX40 agonist ivuxolimab in advanced cancers. Using immunoSEQ multiplex PCR, the repertoire was profiled, and TCRdb retains in-frame clones only, with some absent. The table has 70,000 to 90,000 clones, less than 85% seen once. The material sequenced was CD4+ or CD8+ T cells sorted from blood, taken in a trial of the OX40 agonist ivuxolimab. All receptors derive from an adult with an advanced solid tumor such as melanoma, head and neck, liver or kidney cancer.

The gene calls are TRBV28 and TRBJ1-1; 8 nucleotides align to TRBD1. V lost 6 bases, J lost 4 bases, and 7 bases stayed unmatched. The length of the CDR3 is 14 residues. The germline V gene has CDR1 MDHEN and CDR2 SYDVKM. CDR3: CASREQGGSTEAFF. CDR3 bases: TGTGCCAGCAGGGAACAGGGGGGGAGCACTGAAGCTTTCTTT. The entire variable domain, with the rest obtained from reference TRBV28 and TRBJ1-1, is as follows: DVKVTQSSRYLVKRTGEKVFLECVQDMDHENMFWYRQDPGLGLRLIYFSYDVKMKEKGDIPEGYSVSREKKERFSLILESASTNQTSMYLCASREQGGSTEAFFGQGTRLTVV.

The table lists this clone with a count of one. The chain joins TRBV19 to TRBJ2-7; D is perhaps TRBD2 (7 bases). This CDR3 comprises 14 residues. Germline V CDR1 and CDR2: LNHDA, SQIVND (reference sequence). Trimming removed 10 bases from V and 7 bases from J, with 23 bases in between. CDR3 DNA: TGTGCCACTACCCGGAGTGGGGGGGCGAGGGAGCAGTACTTC. It translates to CATTRSGGAREQYF.

A single count supports this clone. The chain combines TRBV5-1 with TRBJ2-2; no clear D gene. V shed 5 bases and J shed 3 bases, with 5 bases lying between them. The CDR3 covers 12 residues. CDR1 and CDR2 from the germline V gene are SGHRS and YFSETQ. DNA of the CDR3: TGCGCCAGCAGATTCGACACCGGGGAGCTGTTTTTT. Amino acid sequence: CASRFDTGELFF.

This clone came up once. A junction boundary mismatches the germline segment, possibly from a read error. The chain carries TRBV7-9 and TRBJ2-7, with 7 bases aligning to TRBD1. The CDR3 has 14 amino acids. CDR1 is SEHNR, CDR2 FQNEAQ, per germline (reference sequence). The DNA for the CDR3 is TGTGCCAGCAGCTTAGATGGACAGGACTTTACGTATCGCTTC. The encoded protein is CASSLDGQDFTYRF.

The V call is TRBV2, the J call TRBJ2-1, with TRBD2 identical over 8 bases. V trimming: 5 bases; J trimming: 8 bases; junction bases outside the gene matches: 11. Germline V gene data show CDR1 as SNHLY and CDR2 as FYNNEI. This CDR3 contains 15 residues. The DNA of the CDR3 is TGTGCCAGCAGTCCAGCGGGAGTCTCGTTCGATGAGCAGTTCTTC. Translation gives CASSPAGVSFDEQFF.

CDR3 nucleotide sequence: TGTGCCAGCAGTATGAGCGGGAGTAAGGCCGGGGAGCTGTTTTTT. Its protein product is CASSMSGSKAGELFF. J is TRBJ2-2 and V is TRBV6-1; TRBD2 matches at 8 bases. The germline V gene encodes CDR1 MNHNS and CDR2 SASEGT. CDR3 length equals 15 residues. V lost 5 bases and J lost 6; bases outside the gene matches: 8.

The chain recombines TRBV6-5 with TRBJ2-7; TRBD2 agrees at 8 bases. CDR1 and CDR2 from the germline V gene are MNHEY and SVGAGI. V lost 0 bases, J lost 4 bases, and 2 bases stayed unmatched. This CDR3 is built from 14 residues. CDR3 in DNA: TGTGCCAGCAGTTACTCAACTAGCGGTTACGAGCAGTACTTC. Protein: CASSYSTSGYEQYF.

The chain combines TRBV27 with TRBJ1-6, with TRBD1 as a possible D gene (5 bases). Germline V gene sequence: CDR1 MNHEY, CDR2 SMNVEV (reference sequence). The CDR3 is 14 residues long. V lost 8 bases and J 8 bases, leaving 16 bases between the germline ends. CDR3 DNA: TGTGCCAGCCGACTCGGGGGTTCGGATTCACCCCTCCACTTT. This gives the protein CASRLGGSDSPLHF.

The genes are TRBV30 and TRBJ1-4, with TRBD1 matching 11 bases. The CDR3 length is 15 residues. Germline V gives CDR1 GTSNPN, CDR2 SVGIG (reference sequence). Trimming removed 0 bases from V and 8 bases from J; junction bases left unmatched: 5. For the CDR3, the DNA is TGTGCCTGGAGTGTCGGGGGGACAGGGGGAGAAAAACTGTTTTTT. Its translation is CAWSVGGTGGEKLFF.

The CDR3 DNA reads TGTGCCAGCAGCGTGGGAGGACTAGCGGGGGGGCAACATGAGCAGTTCTTC. It is translated as CASSVGGLAGGQHEQFF. The chain combines TRBV9 with TRBJ2-1; 15 bases agree with TRBD2. The CDR3 runs 17 residues. With V trimmed by 2 bases and J by 8 bases, 8 bases remained unmatched. The germline V gene has CDR1 SGDLS and CDR2 YYNGEE. Based on the CDR3 plus reference TRBV9 and TRBJ2-1, the full variable domain is DSGVTQTPKHLITATGQRVTLRCSPRSGDLSVYWYQQSLDQGLQFLIQYYNGEERAKGNILERFSAQQFPDLHSELNLSSLELGDSALYFCASSVGGLAGGQHEQFFGPGTRLTVL.

This clone was counted a single time. V usage is TRBV9 and J usage is TRBJ2-3, with D perhaps matching TRBD1 or TRBD2 (5 bases each). Looked up from germline, CDR1 is SGDLS and CDR2 is YYNGEE. V was trimmed by 4 bases and J by 0 bases, leaving 18 bases between them. The CDR3 runs 17 residues. The CDR3 DNA follows: TGTGCCAGCAGCCGAGGGTGGGGCCTTCATAGCACAGATACGCAGTATTTT. Protein product: CASSRGWGLHSTDTQYF.

This chain's CDR3 is CASSYGRSGGNQPQHF. CDR3 DNA sequence: TGTGCCAGCAGTTACGGGCGGTCGGGGGGCAATCAGCCCCAGCATTTT. The V gene is TRBV6-5, the J gene TRBJ1-5; tentatively, D is TRBD1 (5 bases). The ends were cut back, 2 bases at V and 2 bases at J, with 13 bases in the middle. The CDR3 runs 16 residues. The V gene's germline CDR1 is MNHEY and CDR2 SVGAGI.

The gene calls are TRBV6-1 and TRBJ1-5; tentative D call: TRBD1 (5 bases). The germline V and J ends were trimmed by 0 bases and 7 bases, with 7 bases remaining between them. The CDR3 extends over 13 amino acids. In germline, CDR1 is MNHNS, CDR2 SASEGT. This chain's CDR3 is CASSEADRQPQHF. In nucleotides, the CDR3 is TGTGCCAGCAGTGAAGCTGACAGACAGCCCCAGCATTTT.

The chain joins TRBV7-9 to TRBJ2-3, with a possible D match to TRBD1 (5 bases). CDR1 is SEHNR, CDR2 FQNEAQ, per germline (reference sequence). Trimming left V 2 bases short and J 9 bases short, with 12 bases between. This CDR3 has 13 residues. The CDR3 DNA is TGTGCCAGCAGCTTATACACGCAGGGAACGCAGTATTTT. Its protein product is CASSLYTQGTQYF. The full variable domain, with the rest looked up from reference TRBV7-9 and TRBJ2-3, is DTGVSQNPRHKITKRGQNVTFRCDPISEHNRLYWYRQTLGQGPEFLTYFQNEAQLEKSRLLSDRFSAERPKGSFSTLEIQRTEQGDSAMYLCASSLYTQGTQYFGPGTRLTVL.